This passage covers 20 T cell receptor beta chains from one sample sequenced in a study of patients and donors after allogeneic stem cell transplantation. From the RT-PCR reads, TCRdb called clonotypes with MiXCR, one entry per CDR3 protein. The repertoire holds about 110,000 distinct CDR3 sequences, with 35% to 45% as singletons. Sequenced input: blood, either unsorted or a sorted T cell fraction (not recorded which). The receptors originated from a human donor who was either an allogeneic HSCT recipient or a stem cell or donor lymphocyte infusion donor (not recorded which). It is not recorded whose cells these are; they may come from a transplant donor.

This clonotype was detected a few times. The gene calls are TRBV25-1 and TRBJ1-5; a weak D match, TRBD1 (5 bases). The CDR3 is made up of 14 amino acids. Trimming pared 4 bases from V and 4 bases from J, leaving 11 bases between. The germline V gene has CDR1 MGHDK and CDR2 SYGVNS. The CDR3 is CASSGAGQNQPQHF. The CDR3 DNA reads as TGTGCCAGCAGTGGGGCAGGGCAGAATCAGCCCCAGCATTTT.

The chain carries TRBV18 and TRBJ2-1; the match to TRBD2 covers 7 bases. Germline V lookup: CDR1 KGHSH, CDR2 LQKENI. CDR3 length: 16 residues. V lost 0 bases and J lost 8; bases outside the gene matches: 10. The CDR3 region is CASSPPVRPRGDEQFF. In nucleotides, the CDR3 is TGTGCCAGCTCACCACCGGTTCGGCCTCGGGGGGATGAGCAGTTCTTC.

The gene calls are TRBV20-1 and TRBJ2-3; D call uncertain. The CDR3 has 10 amino acids. Trimming shortened V by 6 bases and J by 6 bases, and 7 bases separated the two germline ends. CDR1 and CDR2 from the germline V gene are DFQATT and SNEGSKA (reference sequence). CDR3 coding DNA: TGCAGTGCGCTCCCGGATACGCAGTATTTT. Its translation is CSALPDTQYF.

The chain is built from TRBV20-1 and TRBJ2-5; the match to TRBD2 covers 9 bases. V lost 6 bases, J lost 4 bases, and 6 bases stayed unmatched. CDR1 and CDR2 from the germline V gene are DFQATT and SNEGSKA (reference sequence). This CDR3 has 13 residues. The CDR3 sequence is CSAAREGRETQYF. The DNA for the CDR3 is TGCAGTGCCGCGCGGGAGGGCAGAGAGACCCAGTACTTC.

The CDR3 is CASRSGTSGVQFF. The CDR3 DNA is TGTGCCAGCAGATCCGGGACTAGCGGAGTCCAGTTCTTC. The V gene is TRBV6-5, the J gene TRBJ2-1; TRBD2 agrees at 11 bases. This CDR3 comprises 13 residues. Looked up from germline, CDR1 is MNHEY and CDR2 is SVGAGI. J was trimmed by 13 bases and V by 6 bases; bases with no gene match: 8.

The rearrangement uses TRBV6-5 and TRBJ2-7; 8 nucleotides agree with TRBD2. The CDR3 has 14 residues. V shed 2 bases and J 4 bases; nucleotides not matched to a gene: 4. Germline V lookup: CDR1 MNHEY, CDR2 SVGAGI. The CDR3, as DNA: TGTGCCAGCAGTTACGATAGCGGGAAGTACGAGCAGTACTTC. Translated: CASSYDSGKYEQYF.

This clonotype was detected only once. The chain couples TRBV5-1 to TRBJ2-3, with D possibly TRBD1 on 6 matching bases. Germline V CDR1 and CDR2: SGHRS, YFSETQ. V lost 3 bases to trimming and J lost 1 base, with 9 bases between them. This CDR3 has 14 amino acids. In DNA form, the CDR3 reads TGCGCCAGCAGCTCCCGGACAGGCACAGATACGCAGTATTTT. It encodes CASSSRTGTDTQYF. The whole variable domain, filled in from reference TRBV5-1 and TRBJ2-3, reads KAGVTQTPRYLIKTRGQQVTLSCSPISGHRSVSWYQQTPGQGLQFLFEYFSETQRNKGNFPGRFSGRQFSNSRSEMNVSTLELGDSALYLCASSSRTGTDTQYFGPGTRLTVL.

The chain links TRBV5-1 to TRBJ2-7, with TRBD2 identical over 10 bases. J gave up 5 bases and V 4 bases, and 3 bases lay outside the gene matches. The length of the CDR3 is 13 residues. In germline, CDR1 is SGHRS, CDR2 YFSETQ. The CDR3 DNA sequence: TGCGCCAGCAGCGAGGGACTAGCGAACGAGCAGTACTTC. It encodes CASSEGLANEQYF.

The chain links TRBV12-3 or TRBV12-4 to TRBJ2-2; D is unclear. V lost 2 bases, J lost 2 bases, and 6 bases lay in between. The CDR3 has 14 amino acids. The CDR3 sequence: CASSLYENTGELFF. The CDR3 nucleotides are TGTGCCAGCAGTTTATATGAAAACACCGGGGAGCTGTTTTTT.

The chain recombines TRBV20-1 with TRBJ2-7; tentatively, D is TRBD1 (6 bases). Trimming took 6 bases from V and 3 from J, leaving 18 bases between them. Germline CDR1 and CDR2: DFQATT and SNEGSKA (reference sequence). This CDR3 has 14 amino acids. Here the CDR3 reads CSARDNSPYYEQYF. For the CDR3, the DNA is TGCAGTGCCCGGGACAACTCCCCATACTACGAGCAGTACTTC.

This clonotype was found a few times. The V gene is TRBV20-1, the J gene TRBJ1-5; D call uncertain. Germline CDR1 is DFQATT and CDR2 is SNEGSKA (reference sequence). V was pared by 0 bases and J by 0 bases, with 3 bases between. This CDR3 is 13 amino acids long. The DNA for the CDR3 is TGCAGTGCTAGAGAAAGTAGCAATCAGCCCCAGCATTTT. Translated: CSARESSNQPQHF.

This chain links TRBV19 with TRBJ1-5, with D tentatively TRBD1 (6 bases). The CDR3 length is 14 residues. Trimming removed 5 bases at V and 3 bases at J, with 11 bases between. Germline V lookup: CDR1 LNHDA, CDR2 SQIVND (reference sequence). The CDR3 sequence: CASSYTGYNQPQHF. CDR3 in DNA: TGTGCCAGTAGTTACACAGGGTACAATCAGCCCCAGCATTTT.

This clonotype appeared a few times. This chain uses TRBV7-9 with TRBJ2-7; the D is unclear. The V gene lost 1 base and the J gene lost 9 bases, with 13 bases spanning the gap. From germline, CDR1 is SEHNR and CDR2 FQNEAQ (reference sequence). This CDR3 contains 13 residues. CDR3 loop: CASSLEITAVQYF. CDR3 DNA sequence: TGTGCCAGCAGCTTAGAGATCACGGCCGTGCAGTACTTC.

A few counts support this clonotype. The CDR3 DNA is TGTGCCAGCTCCAACCGCCGGGACAGGGGCCCCAATGAGCAGTTCTTC. This gives the protein CASSNRRDRGPNEQFF. The chain carries TRBV18 and TRBJ2-1; 10 bases match TRBD1. Unmatched junction bases numbered 11, after V lost 6 bases and J lost 6 bases. The CDR3 has 16 amino acids. From germline, CDR1 is KGHSH and CDR2 LQKENI.

This clonotype was seen a handful of times. The chain recombines TRBV27 with TRBJ2-3; 14 nucleotides line up with TRBD2. CDR1 and CDR2 (germline): MNHEY, SMNVEV (reference sequence). J lost 7 bases, V lost 0 bases, and 6 bases had no gene match. The CDR3 runs 17 residues. CDR3 DNA sequence: TGTGCCAGCAGTTTATCACGGACTAGCGGGAGGAAAAATACGCAGTATTTT. Translating gives CASSLSRTSGRKNTQYF.

This clonotype has just a few counts. CDR3 protein: CASSLVTGRNQPQHF. CDR3 nucleotide sequence: TGTGCCAGCAGCTTAGTTACAGGACGTAATCAGCCCCAGCATTTT. The chain recombines TRBV7-6 with TRBJ1-5; a weak D match, TRBD1 (5 bases). Per the germline V gene, CDR1 is SGHVS and CDR2 is FNYEAQ. The CDR3 has 15 residues. The germline V and J ends were trimmed by 1 base and 4 bases, with 11 bases remaining between them.

This clonotype occurred a few times. This rearrangement joins TRBV24-1 to TRBJ2-3, with a possible D match to TRBD2 (6 bases). Trimming stripped 5 bases from V and 4 bases from J, with 9 bases between. The CDR3 consists of 13 residues. Germline CDR1 reads KGHDR; CDR2 reads SFDVKD. The CDR3 spells CATSVGGADTQYF. The CDR3 DNA reads as TGTGCCACCAGTGTGGGGGGAGCAGATACGCAGTATTTT.

This clonotype was observed many times. The CDR3 region has the DNA TGTGCCACGGGCCACGGGGATTCGGGCTACACCTTC. Its translation: CATGHGDSGYTF. This chain uses TRBV24-1 with TRBJ1-2; no clear D gene. CDR1 and CDR2 from the germline V gene are KGHDR and SFDVKD. V dropped 10 bases and J dropped 8 bases, with 16 bases sitting between them. There are 12 residues in the CDR3.

The chain is built from TRBV6-5 and TRBJ2-5; TRBD2 matches at 10 bases. After removal of 2 bases from V and 5 bases from J, the junction contained 8 bases not matched to a gene. CDR1 MNHEY and CDR2 SVGAGI come from the germline V gene. This CDR3 region has 16 residues. The DNA for the CDR3 is TGTGCCAGCAGTTACCTCCCAGCGGGAGGGTTGGAGACCCAGTACTTC. This gives the protein CASSYLPAGGLETQYF.

This chain links TRBV6-6 with TRBJ2-5; D remains unclear. Germline CDR1 is MNHNY and CDR2 is SVGAGI (reference sequence). There are 10 residues in the CDR3. With 9 bases removed from V and 3 bases from J, the gap between germline ends came to 5 bases. The CDR3 sequence: CASGKETQYF. The CDR3 bases are TGTGCCAGTGGGAAAGAGACCCAGTACTTC.